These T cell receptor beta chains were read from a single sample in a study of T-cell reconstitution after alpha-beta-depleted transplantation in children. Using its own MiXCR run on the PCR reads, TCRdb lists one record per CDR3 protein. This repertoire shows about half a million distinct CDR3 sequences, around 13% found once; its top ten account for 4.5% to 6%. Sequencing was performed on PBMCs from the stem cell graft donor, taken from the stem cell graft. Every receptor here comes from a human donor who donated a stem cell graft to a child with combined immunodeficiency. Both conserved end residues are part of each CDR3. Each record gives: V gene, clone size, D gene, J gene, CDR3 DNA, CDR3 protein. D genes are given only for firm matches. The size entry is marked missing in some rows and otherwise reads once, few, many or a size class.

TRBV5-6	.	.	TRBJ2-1	TGTGCCAGCAGCTCGTTAGCGACGGGGGAACATGAGCAGTTCTTC	CASSSLATGEHEQFF
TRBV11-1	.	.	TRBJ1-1	TGTGCCAGCAGCGCACAGGGTGAGGCTTTCTTT	CASSAQGEAFF
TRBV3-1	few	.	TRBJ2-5	TGTGCCAGCAGCCAACCCGGGGGCGCGGAGACCCAGTACTTC	CASSQPGGAETQYF
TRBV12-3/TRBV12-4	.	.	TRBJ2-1	TGTGCCAGCAGTTTGGGGGTACATGAGCAGTTCTTC	CASSLGVHEQFF
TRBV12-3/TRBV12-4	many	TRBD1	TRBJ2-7	TGTGCCAGCAGTCAGGACAGGGGGCGAGCTGAGGAGCAGTACTTC	CASSQDRGRAEEQYF
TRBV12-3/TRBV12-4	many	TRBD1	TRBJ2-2	TGTGCCAGCAGTCCTCTACAGGGGAGGGAGCTGTTTTTT	CASSPLQGRELFF
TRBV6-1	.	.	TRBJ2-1	TGTGCCAGCAGTGTTAGCGGTTACTCCTACAATGAGCAGTTCTTC	CASSVSGYSYNEQFF
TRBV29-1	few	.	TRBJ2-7	TGCAGCGTTGCCCGGGGGGCCGGCTACGAGCAGTACTTC	CSVARGAGYEQYF
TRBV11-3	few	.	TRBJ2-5	TGTGCGCGTCGGGGGATACAGGGGGGGATGGAAGAGACCCAGTACTTC	CARRGIQGGMEETQYF
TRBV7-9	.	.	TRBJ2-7	TGTGCCAGCAGCGCGGTCCGGGACTCCATTTACGAGCAGTACTTC	CASSAVRDSIYEQYF
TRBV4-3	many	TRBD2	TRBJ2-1	TGCGCCAGCAGCCAAGACGTTTCTAGCGGGGCCTACAATGAGCAGTTCTTC	CASSQDVSSGAYNEQFF
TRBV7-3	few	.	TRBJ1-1	TGTGCCAGCAGCTTATATCGCGGGGGGAACACTGAAGCTTTCTTT	CASSLYRGGNTEAFF
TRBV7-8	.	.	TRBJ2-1	TGTGCCACCTTTTTTAGAACCGGGGATGAGCAGTTCTTC	CATFFRTGDEQFF
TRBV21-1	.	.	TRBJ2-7	TGTGCCAGCAGCCCCCGGACAGGGGACTTC	CASSPRTGDF
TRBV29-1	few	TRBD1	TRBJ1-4	TGCAGCGTTGAAAAGGGGGCGCAAGGAAAACTGTTTTTT	CSVEKGAQGKLFF
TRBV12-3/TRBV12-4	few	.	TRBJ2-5	TGTGCCAGCAGTCAATTGAGGGGGGAGACCCAGTACTTC	CASSQLRGETQYF
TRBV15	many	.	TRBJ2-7	TGTGCCACCAGCAGAGGGGGGGACAGAACCTACGAGCAGTACTTC	CATSRGGDRTYEQYF
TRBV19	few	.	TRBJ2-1	TGTGCCACCCGCTCCGGGACAAGTCCTTACAATGAGCAGTTCTTC	CATRSGTSPYNEQFF
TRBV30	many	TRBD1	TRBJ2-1	TGTGCCTGGAGAGGGGGCTACTACAATGAGCAGTTCTTC	CAWRGGYYNEQFF
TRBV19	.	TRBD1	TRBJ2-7	TGTGCCAGCGGATGGGACAGGGGGATTGACTTC	CASGWDRGIDF
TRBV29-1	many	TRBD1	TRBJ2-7	TGCAGCGTTGAATTGGACAGGGGACAGAGCTACGAGCAGTACTTC	CSVELDRGQSYEQYF
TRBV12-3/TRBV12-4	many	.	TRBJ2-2	TGTGCCAGCAGTTACCTTCCCCATCAGGACACCGGGGAGCTGTTTTTT	CASSYLPHQDTGELFF